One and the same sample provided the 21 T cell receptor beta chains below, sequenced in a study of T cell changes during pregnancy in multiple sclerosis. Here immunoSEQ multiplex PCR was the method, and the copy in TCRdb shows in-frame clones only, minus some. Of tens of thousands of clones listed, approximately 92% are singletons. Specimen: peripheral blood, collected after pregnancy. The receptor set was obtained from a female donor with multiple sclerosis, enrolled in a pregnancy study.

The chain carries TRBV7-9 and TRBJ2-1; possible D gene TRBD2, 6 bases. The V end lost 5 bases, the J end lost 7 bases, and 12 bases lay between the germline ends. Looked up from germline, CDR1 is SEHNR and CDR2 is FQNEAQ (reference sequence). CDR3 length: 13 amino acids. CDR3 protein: CASSLMAGNEQFF. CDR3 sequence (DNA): TGTGCCAGCAGCCTTATGGCGGGGAATGAGCAGTTCTTC.

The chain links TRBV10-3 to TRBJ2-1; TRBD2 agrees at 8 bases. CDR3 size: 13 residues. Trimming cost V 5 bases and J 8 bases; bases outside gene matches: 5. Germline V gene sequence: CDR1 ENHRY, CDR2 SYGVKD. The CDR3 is CAISQREKYEQFF. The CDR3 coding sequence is TGTGCCATCAGTCAGCGGGAGAAGTATGAGCAGTTCTTC.

The CDR3 reads CASSPPGLAGAVAEQFF. The CDR3 nucleotides are TGTGCCAGCAGCCCACCGGGACTAGCGGGAGCGGTAGCTGAGCAGTTCTTC. V gene TRBV4-2 combines with J gene TRBJ2-1; TRBD2 matches 14 bases. The CDR3 contains 17 residues. After removal of 4 bases from V and 9 bases from J, the junction contained 11 bases not matched to a gene. The V gene's germline CDR1 is LGHNA and CDR2 YNFKEQ.

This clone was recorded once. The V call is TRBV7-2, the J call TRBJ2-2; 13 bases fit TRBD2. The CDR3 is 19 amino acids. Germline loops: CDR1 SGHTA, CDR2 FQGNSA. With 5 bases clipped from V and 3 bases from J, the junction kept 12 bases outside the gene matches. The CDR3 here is CASSQSWTSGSRYTGELFF. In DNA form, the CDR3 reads TGTGCCAGCAGCCAGAGTTGGACTAGCGGGAGTCGGTACACCGGGGAGCTGTTTTTT.

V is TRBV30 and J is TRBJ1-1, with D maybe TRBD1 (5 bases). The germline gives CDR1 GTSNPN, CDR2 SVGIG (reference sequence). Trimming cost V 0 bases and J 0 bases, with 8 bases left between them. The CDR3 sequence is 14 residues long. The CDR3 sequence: CAWSVQVLNTEAFF. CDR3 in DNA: TGTGCCTGGAGTGTACAGGTTTTGAACACTGAAGCTTTCTTT.

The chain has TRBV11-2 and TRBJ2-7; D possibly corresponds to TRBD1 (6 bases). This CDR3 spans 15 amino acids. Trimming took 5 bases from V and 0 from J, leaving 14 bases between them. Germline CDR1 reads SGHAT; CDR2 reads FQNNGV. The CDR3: CASSPQGQPSYEQYF. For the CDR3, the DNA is TGTGCCAGCAGCCCCCAGGGGCAGCCCTCCTACGAGCAGTACTTC.

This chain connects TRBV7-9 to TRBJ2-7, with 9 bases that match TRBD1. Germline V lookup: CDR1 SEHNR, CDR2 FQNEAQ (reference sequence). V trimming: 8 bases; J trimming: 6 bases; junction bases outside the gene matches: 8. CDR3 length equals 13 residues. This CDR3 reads CASEGDRESEQYF. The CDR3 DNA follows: TGTGCCAGCGAGGGGGACAGGGAGTCCGAGCAGTACTTC.

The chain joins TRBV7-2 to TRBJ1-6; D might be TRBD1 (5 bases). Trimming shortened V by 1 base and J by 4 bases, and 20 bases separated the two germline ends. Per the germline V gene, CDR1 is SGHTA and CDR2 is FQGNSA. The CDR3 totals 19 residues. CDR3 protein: CASSLVGPDSLGYNSPLHF. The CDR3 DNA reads TGTGCCAGCAGCTTAGTAGGCCCCGACAGCCTCGGGTATAATTCACCCCTCCACTTT.

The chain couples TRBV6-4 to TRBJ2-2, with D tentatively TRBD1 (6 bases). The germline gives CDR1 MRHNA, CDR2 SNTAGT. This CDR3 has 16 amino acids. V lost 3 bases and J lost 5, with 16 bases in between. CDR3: CASSEQGTGTTGELFF. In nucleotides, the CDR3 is TGTGCCAGCAGTGAACAGGGCACAGGGACGACCGGGGAGCTGTTTTTT.

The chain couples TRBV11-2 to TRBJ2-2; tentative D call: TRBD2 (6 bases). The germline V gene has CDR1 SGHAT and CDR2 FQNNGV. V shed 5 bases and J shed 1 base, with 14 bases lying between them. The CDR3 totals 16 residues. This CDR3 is CASSPRGVQNTGELFF. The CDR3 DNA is TGTGCCAGCAGCCCGCGCGGGGTCCAGAACACCGGGGAGCTGTTTTTT.

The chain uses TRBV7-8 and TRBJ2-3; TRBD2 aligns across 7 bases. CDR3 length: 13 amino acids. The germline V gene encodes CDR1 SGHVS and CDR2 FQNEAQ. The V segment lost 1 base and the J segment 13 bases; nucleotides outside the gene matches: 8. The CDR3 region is CASSLDVGRPKYF. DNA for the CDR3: TGTGCCAGCAGCTTAGACGTCGGGAGGCCCAAGTATTTT.

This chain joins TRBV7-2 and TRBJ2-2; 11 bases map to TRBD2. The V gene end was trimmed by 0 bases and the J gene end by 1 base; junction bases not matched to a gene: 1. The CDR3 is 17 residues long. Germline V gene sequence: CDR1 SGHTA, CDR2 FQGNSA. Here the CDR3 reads CASSLAGTSGNTGELFF. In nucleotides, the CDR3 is TGTGCCAGCAGCTTAGCCGGGACTAGCGGGAACACCGGGGAGCTGTTTTTT. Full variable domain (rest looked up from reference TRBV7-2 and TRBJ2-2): GAGVSQSPSNKVTEKGKDVELRCDPISGHTALYWYRQSLGQGLEFLIYFQGNSAPDKSGLPSDRFSAERTGGSVSTLTIQRTQQEDSAVYLCASSLAGTSGNTGELFFGEGSRLTVL.

CDR3 nucleotide sequence: TGTGCCAGCAGCTTGAGGCTAGCGGGAGCGGATACGCAGTATTTT. It translates to CASSLRLAGADTQYF. This chain connects TRBV5-6 to TRBJ2-3, with 10 bases that match TRBD2. J lost 6 bases, V lost 1 base, and 5 bases had no gene match. The CDR3 totals 15 residues. Germline CDR1 reads SGHDT; CDR2 reads YYEEEE.

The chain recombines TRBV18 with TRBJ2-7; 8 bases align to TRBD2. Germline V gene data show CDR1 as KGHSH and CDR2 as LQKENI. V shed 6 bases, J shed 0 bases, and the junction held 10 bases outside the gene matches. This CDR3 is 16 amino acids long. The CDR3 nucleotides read TGTGCCAGCTCCCTAGATCGGGCGGGAGGCTCCTACGAGCAGTACTTC. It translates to CASSLDRAGGSYEQYF.

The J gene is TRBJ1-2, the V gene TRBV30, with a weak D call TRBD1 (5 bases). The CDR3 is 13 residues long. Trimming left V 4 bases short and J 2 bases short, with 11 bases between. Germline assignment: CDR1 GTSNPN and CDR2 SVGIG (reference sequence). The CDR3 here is CAWIPGGNYGYTF. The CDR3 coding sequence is TGTGCCTGGATCCCGGGGGGGAACTATGGCTACACCTTC.

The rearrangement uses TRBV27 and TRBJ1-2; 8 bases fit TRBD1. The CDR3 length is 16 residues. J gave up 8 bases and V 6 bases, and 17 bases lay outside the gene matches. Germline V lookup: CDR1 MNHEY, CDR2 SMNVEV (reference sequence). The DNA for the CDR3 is TGTGCCAGCAGCCTCACCCCTGACAGGGGTCGGTTGGGCTACACCTTC. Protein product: CASSLTPDRGRLGYTF.

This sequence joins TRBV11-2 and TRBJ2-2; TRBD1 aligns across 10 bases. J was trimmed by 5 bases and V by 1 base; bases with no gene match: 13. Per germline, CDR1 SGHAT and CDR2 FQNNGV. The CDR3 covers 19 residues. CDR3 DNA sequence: TGTGCCAGCAGCTTAGCGTACCCTACCGGGACAGGGGAAACCGGGGAGCTGTTTTTT. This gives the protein CASSLAYPTGTGETGELFF.

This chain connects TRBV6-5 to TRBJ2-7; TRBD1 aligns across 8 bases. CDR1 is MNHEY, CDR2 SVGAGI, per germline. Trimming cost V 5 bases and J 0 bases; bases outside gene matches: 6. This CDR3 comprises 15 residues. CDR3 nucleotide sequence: TGTGCCAGCAGTACGACAGGGGTCGTCTCCTACGAGCAGTACTTC. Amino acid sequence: CASSTTGVVSYEQYF.

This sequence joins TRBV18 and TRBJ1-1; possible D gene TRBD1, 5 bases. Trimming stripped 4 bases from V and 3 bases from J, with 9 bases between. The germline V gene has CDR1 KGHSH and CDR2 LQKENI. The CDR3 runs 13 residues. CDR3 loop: CASSRDSHTEAFF. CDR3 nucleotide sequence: TGTGCCAGCTCACGGGACTCCCACACTGAAGCTTTCTTT.

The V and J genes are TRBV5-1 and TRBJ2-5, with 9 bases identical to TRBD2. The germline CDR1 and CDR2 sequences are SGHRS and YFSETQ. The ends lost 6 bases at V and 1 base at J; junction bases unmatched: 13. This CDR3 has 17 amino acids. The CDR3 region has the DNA TGCGCCAGCACCCCCGCTAGCGGGATAGGAGGCCAAGAGACCCAGTACTTC. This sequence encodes CASTPASGIGGQETQYF.

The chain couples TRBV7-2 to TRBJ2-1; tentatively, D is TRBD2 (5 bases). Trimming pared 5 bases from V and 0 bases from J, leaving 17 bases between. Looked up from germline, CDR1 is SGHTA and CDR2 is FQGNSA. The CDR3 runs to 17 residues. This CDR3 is CASSEVASRSSYNEQFF. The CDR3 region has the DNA TGTGCCAGCAGCGAGGTGGCTAGCCGTAGCTCCTACAATGAGCAGTTCTTC.